One TCR beta chain is described in this entry. The table came from immunoSEQ multiplex PCR; TCRdb's copy has only in-frame clones and leaves some out. This table has over 200,000 clones, about 88% appearing once. This CDR3 contains 14 residues. The V end lost 4 bases, the J end lost 3 bases, and 11 bases lay between the germline ends. Germline V gives CDR1 SGHKS, CDR2 YYEKEE (reference sequence). The data stem from a study of blood T cell repertoires in COVID-19. The wider study: Sample material is recorded as cDNA or gDNA derived from T cells, B-cell-depleted T cells, or PBMCs.

This chain joins TRBV5-5 and TRBJ1-5; no reliable D call. The origin of this receptor is a man aged 60 to 75 who had recovered from COVID-19. The sample comprised peripheral blood. In DNA, the CDR3 is TGTGCCAGCAGCCCAGCGGGTATCAATCAGCCCCAGCATTTT. As protein: CASSPAGINQPQHF.